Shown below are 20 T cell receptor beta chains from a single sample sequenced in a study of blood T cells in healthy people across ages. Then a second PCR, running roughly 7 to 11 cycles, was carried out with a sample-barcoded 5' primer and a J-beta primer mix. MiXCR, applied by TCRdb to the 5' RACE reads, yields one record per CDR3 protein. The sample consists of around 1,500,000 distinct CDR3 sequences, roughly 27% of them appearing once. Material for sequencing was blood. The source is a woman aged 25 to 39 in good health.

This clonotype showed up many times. CDR3 coding DNA: TGCAGCGTTGTTGGGGGTGGGACGAGGAACACTGAAGCTTTCTTT. It encodes CSVVGGGTRNTEAFF. This rearrangement joins TRBV29-1 to TRBJ1-1, with TRBD1 as a possible D gene (5 bases). V dropped 4 bases and J dropped 1 base, with 16 bases sitting between them. Germline V gene sequence: CDR1 SQVTM, CDR2 ANQGSEA. The CDR3 totals 15 residues.

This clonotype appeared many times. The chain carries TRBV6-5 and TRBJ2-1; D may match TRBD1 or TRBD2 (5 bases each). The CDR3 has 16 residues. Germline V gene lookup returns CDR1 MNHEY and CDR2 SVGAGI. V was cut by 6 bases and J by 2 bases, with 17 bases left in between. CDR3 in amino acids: CASRPPGPSTYNEQFF. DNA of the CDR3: TGTGCCAGCAGACCCCCGGGACCGAGTACCTACAATGAGCAGTTCTTC.

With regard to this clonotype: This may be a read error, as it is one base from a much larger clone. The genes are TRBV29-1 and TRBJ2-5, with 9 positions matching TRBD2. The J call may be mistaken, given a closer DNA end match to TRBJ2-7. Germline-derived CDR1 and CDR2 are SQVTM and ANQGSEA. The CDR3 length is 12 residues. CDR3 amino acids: CSGSAGGHEQYF. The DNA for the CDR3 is TGCAGCGGGTCAGCGGGAGGCCACGAGCAGTACTTC.

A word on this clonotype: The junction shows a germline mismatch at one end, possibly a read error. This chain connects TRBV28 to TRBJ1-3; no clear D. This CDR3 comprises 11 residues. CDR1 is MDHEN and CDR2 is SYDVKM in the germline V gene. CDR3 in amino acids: CARSLFGTIYF. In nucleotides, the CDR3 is TGTGCCCGCAGTTTGTTTGGCACCATATATTTT.

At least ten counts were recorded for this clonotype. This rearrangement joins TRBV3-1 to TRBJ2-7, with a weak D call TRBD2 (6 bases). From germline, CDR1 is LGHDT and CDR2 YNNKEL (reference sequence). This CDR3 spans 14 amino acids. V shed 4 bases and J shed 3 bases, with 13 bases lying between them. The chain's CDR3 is CASSRSGPHYEQYF. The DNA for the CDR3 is TGTGCCAGCAGCCGAAGCGGGCCACACTACGAGCAGTACTTC.

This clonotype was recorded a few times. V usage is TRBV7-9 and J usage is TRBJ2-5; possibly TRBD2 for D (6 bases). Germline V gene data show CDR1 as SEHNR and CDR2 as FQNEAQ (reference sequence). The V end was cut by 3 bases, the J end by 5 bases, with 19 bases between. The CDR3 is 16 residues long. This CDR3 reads CASSFDSSPGGETQYF. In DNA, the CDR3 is TGTGCCAGCAGCTTTGACAGCTCACCCGGAGGGGAGACCCAGTACTTC.

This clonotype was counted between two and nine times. The CDR3 DNA sequence: TGTGCCAGCAGGATGGGACTAGCGTCTTACAATGAGCAGTTCTTC. This sequence encodes CASRMGLASYNEQFF. This rearrangement joins TRBV6-2 or TRBV6-3 to TRBJ2-1; 10 bases align to TRBD2. Losses at the gene ends were 6 bases for V and 4 bases for J; bases not matched to a gene: 6. The CDR3 runs 15 residues. The germline gives CDR1 MNHEY, CDR2 SVGEGT.

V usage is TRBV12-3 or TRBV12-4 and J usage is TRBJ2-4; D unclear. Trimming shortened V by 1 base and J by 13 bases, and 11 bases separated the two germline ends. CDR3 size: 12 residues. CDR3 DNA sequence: TGTGCCAGCAGTTTAGGGATACTCGGGCAGTACTTC. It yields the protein CASSLGILGQYF.

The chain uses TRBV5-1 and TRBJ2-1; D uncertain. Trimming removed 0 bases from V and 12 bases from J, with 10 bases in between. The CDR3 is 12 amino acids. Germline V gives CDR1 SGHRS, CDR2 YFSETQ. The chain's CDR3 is CASSLAGPGQFF. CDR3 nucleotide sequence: TGCGCCAGCAGCTTGGCCGGGCCTGGGCAGTTCTTC.

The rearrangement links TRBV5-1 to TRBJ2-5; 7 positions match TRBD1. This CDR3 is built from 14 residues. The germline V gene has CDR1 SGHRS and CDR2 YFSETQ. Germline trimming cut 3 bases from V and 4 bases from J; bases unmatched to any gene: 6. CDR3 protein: CASSSGGDAETQYF. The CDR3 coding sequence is TGCGCCAGCAGCTCAGGGGGTGACGCAGAGACCCAGTACTTC.

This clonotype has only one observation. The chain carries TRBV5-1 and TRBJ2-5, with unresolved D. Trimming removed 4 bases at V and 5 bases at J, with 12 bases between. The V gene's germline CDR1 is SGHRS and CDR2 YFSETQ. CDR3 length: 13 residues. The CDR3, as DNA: TGCGCCAGCAGCCATGGAATAAGGGAGACCCAGTACTTC. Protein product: CASSHGIRETQYF.

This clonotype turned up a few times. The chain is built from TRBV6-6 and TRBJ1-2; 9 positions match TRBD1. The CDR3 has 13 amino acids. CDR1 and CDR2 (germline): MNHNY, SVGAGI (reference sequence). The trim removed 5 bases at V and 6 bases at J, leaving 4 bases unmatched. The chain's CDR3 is CASSRRQGDGYTF. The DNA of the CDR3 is TGTGCCAGCAGTAGAAGACAGGGGGATGGCTACACCTTC.

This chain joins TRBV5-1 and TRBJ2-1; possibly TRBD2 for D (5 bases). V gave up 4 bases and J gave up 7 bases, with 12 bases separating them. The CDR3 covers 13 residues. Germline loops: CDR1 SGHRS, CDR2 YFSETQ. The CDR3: CASSIGVVNEQFF. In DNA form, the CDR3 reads TGCGCCAGCAGCATCGGGGTAGTTAATGAGCAGTTCTTC.

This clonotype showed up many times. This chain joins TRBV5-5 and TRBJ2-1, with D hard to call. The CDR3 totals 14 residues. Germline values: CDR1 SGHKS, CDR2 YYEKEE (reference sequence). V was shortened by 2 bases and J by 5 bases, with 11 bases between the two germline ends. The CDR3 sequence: CASSFRFLNNEQFF. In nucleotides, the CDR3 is TGTGCCAGCAGCTTCCGTTTTTTGAACAATGAGCAGTTCTTC.

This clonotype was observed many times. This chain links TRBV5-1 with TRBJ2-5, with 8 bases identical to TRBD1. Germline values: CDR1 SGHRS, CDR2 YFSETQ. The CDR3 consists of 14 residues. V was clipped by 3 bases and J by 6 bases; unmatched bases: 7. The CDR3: CASSSTGTGKTQYF. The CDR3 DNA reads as TGCGCCAGCAGCTCAACCGGGACAGGAAAGACCCAGTACTTC.

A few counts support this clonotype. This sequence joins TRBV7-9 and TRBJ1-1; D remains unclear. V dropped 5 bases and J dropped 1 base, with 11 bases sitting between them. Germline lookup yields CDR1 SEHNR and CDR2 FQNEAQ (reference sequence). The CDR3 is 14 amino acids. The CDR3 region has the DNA TGTGCCAGCAGCCCATCGGTAGGGAACACTGAAGCTTTCTTT. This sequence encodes CASSPSVGNTEAFF.

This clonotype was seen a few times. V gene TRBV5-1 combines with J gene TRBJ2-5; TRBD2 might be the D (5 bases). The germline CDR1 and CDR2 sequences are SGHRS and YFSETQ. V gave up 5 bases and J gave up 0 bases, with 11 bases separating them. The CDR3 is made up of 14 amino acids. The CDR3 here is CASSNPDYQETQYF. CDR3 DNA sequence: TGCGCCAGCAGTAACCCGGACTACCAAGAGACCCAGTACTTC.

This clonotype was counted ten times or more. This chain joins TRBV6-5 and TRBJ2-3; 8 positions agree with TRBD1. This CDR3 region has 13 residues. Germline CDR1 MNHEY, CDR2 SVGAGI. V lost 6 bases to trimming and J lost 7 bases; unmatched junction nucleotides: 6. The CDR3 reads CASRPGGAYTQYF. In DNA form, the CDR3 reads TGTGCCAGCAGGCCAGGGGGCGCTTATACGCAGTATTTT.

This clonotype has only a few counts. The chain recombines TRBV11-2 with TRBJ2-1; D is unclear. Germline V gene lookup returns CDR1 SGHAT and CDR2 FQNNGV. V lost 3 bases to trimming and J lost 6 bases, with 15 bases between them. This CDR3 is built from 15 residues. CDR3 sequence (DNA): TGTGCCAGCAGCTTGGACGGCCGTCGCGCCAATGAGCAGTTCTTC. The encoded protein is CASSLDGRRANEQFF.

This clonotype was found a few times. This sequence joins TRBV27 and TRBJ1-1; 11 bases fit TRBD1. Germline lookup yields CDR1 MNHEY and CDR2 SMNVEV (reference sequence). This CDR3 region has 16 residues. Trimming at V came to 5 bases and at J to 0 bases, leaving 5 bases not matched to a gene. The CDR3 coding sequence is TGTGCCAGCAGTCCCCGGGACAGGGGGATGAACACTGAAGCTTTCTTT. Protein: CASSPRDRGMNTEAFF.